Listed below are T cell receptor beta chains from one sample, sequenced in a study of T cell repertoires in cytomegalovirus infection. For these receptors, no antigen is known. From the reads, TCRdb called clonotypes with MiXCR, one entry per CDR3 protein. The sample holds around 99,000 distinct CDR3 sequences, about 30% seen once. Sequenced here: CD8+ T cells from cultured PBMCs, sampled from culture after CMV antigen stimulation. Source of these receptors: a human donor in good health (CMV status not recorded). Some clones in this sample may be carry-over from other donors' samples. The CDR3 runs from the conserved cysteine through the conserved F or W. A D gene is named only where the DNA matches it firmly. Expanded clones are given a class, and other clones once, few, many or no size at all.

CASRPSGGLLYEQYF	TGTGCCAGCAGACCTAGCGGGGGGCTACTCTACGAGCAGTACTTC	TRBD2	many	TRBV12-3/TRBV12-4	TRBJ2-7
CASSSPGGDGYTF	TGTGCCAGCAGCTCCCCGGGGGGGGACGGCTACACCTTC	-	-	TRBV7-6	TRBJ1-2
CASSQDTPFTSTQDTQYF	TGTGCCAGCAGCCAAGATACCCCCTTTACTAGTACCCAAGATACGCAGTATTTT	-	-	TRBV4-2	TRBJ2-3
CASSLVSRDRGSYEQYF	TGTGCCAGCAGCTTAGTCTCCCGGGACAGGGGGTCATACGAGCAGTACTTC	TRBD1	-	TRBV7-6	TRBJ2-7
CASSLGPAGESYEQYF	TGCGCCAGCAGCTTGGGTCCAGCGGGGGAGTCCTACGAGCAGTACTTC	TRBD2	once	TRBV5-1	TRBJ2-7
CASSLIARDGEIWEQFF	TGTGCCAGCAGTTTAATTGCCCGGGACGGCGAAATTTGGGAGCAGTTCTTC	-	-	TRBV28	TRBJ2-1
CASSRGPGADFEAFF	TGCGCCAGCAGTCGGGGGCCGGGGGCCGACTTTGAAGCTTTCTTT	-	-	TRBV4-1	TRBJ1-1
CASSLIQGASNEQFF	TGTGCCAGCAGCTTAATACAGGGGGCATCCAATGAGCAGTTCTTC	TRBD1	-	TRBV7-9	TRBJ2-1
CASRGVDYEQYF	TGTGCCAGCAGAGGGGTCGATTACGAGCAGTACTTC	-	few	TRBV7-2	TRBJ2-7
CASSQVGTSSYEQYF	TGCGCCAGCAGCCAAGTCGGGACTAGCAGCTACGAGCAGTACTTC	TRBD2	-	TRBV4-3	TRBJ2-7
CSATGVSGTDTQYF	TGCAGTGCCACAGGGGTTTCGGGCACAGATACGCAGTATTTT	TRBD1	-	TRBV20-1	TRBJ2-3
CSASGGQGILNEQFF	TGCAGTGCTAGTGGGGGACAGGGGATCCTCAATGAGCAGTTCTTC	TRBD1	-	TRBV20-1	TRBJ2-1
CASSYSQAGANVLTF	TGTGCCAGCAGTTACTCCCAGGCTGGGGCCAACGTCCTGACTTTC	-	few	TRBV6-5	TRBJ2-6
CASSSGTTNSPLHF	TGTGCCAGCAGCTCAGGGACCACAAATTCACCCCTCCACTTT	-	few	TRBV7-9	TRBJ1-6
CSVNYGYTF	TGCAGTGTTAACTATGGCTACACCTTC	-	few	TRBV20-1	TRBJ1-2
CASSLRLGEEADTQYF	TGTGCCAGCAGCCTCCGACTGGGTGAAGAGGCAGATACGCAGTATTTT	-	few	TRBV7-9	TRBJ2-3
CASSSTQWTQETQYF	TGTGCCAGCAGCTCGACCCAGTGGACCCAAGAGACCCAGTACTTC	-	-	TRBV7-2	TRBJ2-5
CATLGTGTQYSPLHF	TGTGCCACCCTGGGAACAGGGACCCAGTATTCACCCCTCCACTTT	-	many	TRBV6-4	TRBJ1-6
CASSLGGPGTGELFF	TGTGCCAGCAGCTTAGGAGGGCCGGGAACCGGGGAGCTGTTTTTT	-	few	TRBV7-9	TRBJ2-2
CASSRILWLNTEAFF	TGTGCCAGTAGTAGGATCCTATGGTTAAACACTGAAGCTTTCTTT	-	-	TRBV19	TRBJ1-1
CASSEVFSGNTIYF	TGTGCCAGCAGTGAAGTTTTCTCTGGAAACACCATATATTTT	-	few	TRBV25-1	TRBJ1-3
CASSLVRYEQYF	TGTGCCAGCAGCTTAGTTCGGTACGAGCAGTACTTC	-	-	TRBV7-2	TRBJ2-7
CASSLDRKQFF	TGTGCCAGCAGTTTAGACCGGAAGCAGTTCTTC	-	many	TRBV12-3/TRBV12-4	TRBJ2-1
CASSLAPPEPQHF	TGTGCCAGCAGCTTAGCCCCCCCGGAGCCCCAGCATTTT	-	many	TRBV7-2	TRBJ1-5
CASSPDHHGYTF	TGTGCCAGCAGCCCCGACCATCATGGCTACACCTTC	-	many	TRBV7-8	TRBJ1-2
CSAILLTGSSTDTQYF	TGCAGTGCTATCCTACTGACAGGGAGCAGCACAGATACGCAGTATTTT	TRBD1	-	TRBV20-1	TRBJ2-3
CASSRGTGYNEQFF	TGTGCCAGCAGCCGCGGGACGGGATACAATGAGCAGTTCTTC	-	-	TRBV28	TRBJ2-1
CASNRGANEKLFF	TGTGCCAGTAACAGGGGGGCGAATGAAAAACTGTTTTTT	TRBD1	few	TRBV12-3/TRBV12-4	TRBJ1-4
CASSFRGLAGELFF	TGTGCCAGCAGTTTCCGGGGACTAGCCGGGGAGCTGTTTTTT	TRBD2	few	TRBV12-3/TRBV12-4	TRBJ2-2
CASSLMPDTQYF	TGTGCCAGCAGCTTAATGCCAGATACGCAGTATTTT	-	-	TRBV7-9	TRBJ2-3
CASSPGGPDTEAFF	TGTGCCAGCAGCCCCGGGGGACCGGACACTGAAGCTTTCTTT	-	few	TRBV9	TRBJ1-1
CASSLKRRSRDTQYF	TGTGCCAGCAGCTTGAAGAGGCGGTCGCGTGATACGCAGTATTTT	-	few	TRBV5-8	TRBJ2-3
CASSLEPGSTEAFF	TGTGCCAGCAGCTTAGAGCCGGGATCCACTGAAGCTTTCTTT	-	-	TRBV7-6	TRBJ1-1
CASSLTWLVDTQYF	TGTGCCAGCAGCTTAACTTGGTTAGTAGATACGCAGTATTTT	-	-	TRBV7-3	TRBJ2-3
CASSETWASGGYEQYF	TGTGCCAGCAGTGAAACGTGGGCTAGCGGGGGGTACGAGCAGTACTTC	TRBD2	-	TRBV2	TRBJ2-7
CASGLGAWGGAGELFF	TGTGCTAGTGGTTTGGGTGCGTGGGGAGGCGCCGGGGAGCTGTTTTTT	-	-	TRBV12-5	TRBJ2-2